The sequence of this TCR beta chain was determined in a study of blood T cell repertoires in COVID-19. Background on the study: Material from acute and convalescent COVID-19 was sourced from the United States, Italy and Spain.

The CDR3 is 15 residues long. CDR1 and CDR2 from the germline V gene are SGHVS and FNYEAQ. The V end lost 1 base, the J end lost 0 bases, and 7 bases lay between the germline ends. Assay: immunoSEQ multiplex PCR; the TCRdb copy retains only in-frame clones and omits some. The sample lists under 75,000 clones, 70% to 85% occurring once. This chain links TRBV7-6 with TRBJ1-5; D remains ambiguous. Source material: peripheral blood. This receptor was taken from a woman in her seventies with acute or convalescent COVID-19. CDR3 region: CASSLERYSNQPQHF. In DNA, the CDR3 is TGTGCCAGCAGCTTAGAACGGTATAGCAATCAGCCCCAGCATTTT.